A selection of T cell receptor beta chains follows, all from one sample in a study of blood T cell repertoires in COVID-19. The table came from immunoSEQ multiplex PCR; TCRdb's copy has only in-frame clones and leaves some out. The sample lists 350,000 or so clones, 65% to 85% seen once, with 2.5% to 3% in the top ten. The specimen was peripheral blood. Source of these receptors: a man between 25 and 39 years old with active or convalescent COVID-19. CDR3s include the opening cysteine and the closing phenylalanine or tryptophan. D genes are given only for firm matches. Clone size is given for some rows only: seen once, a few or many times, or a class if the clone is expanded.

J gene: TRBJ2-3; D gene: .; clone size: .; V gene: TRBV28; CDR3 protein: CASSLQATTDTQYF; CDR3 DNA: TGTGCCAGCAGTTTACAGGCAACCACAGATACGCAGTATTTT
J gene: TRBJ1-1; D gene: .; clone size: .; V gene: TRBV4-1; CDR3 protein: CASSQPWARGARTEAFF; CDR3 DNA: TGCGCCAGCAGCCAACCTTGGGCCCGGGGGGCGCGGACTGAAGCTTTCTTT
J gene: TRBJ2-2; D gene: .; clone size: few; V gene: TRBV9; CDR3 protein: CASGHGAPIGGELFF; CDR3 DNA: TGTGCCAGCGGGCATGGGGCTCCTATCGGCGGGGAGCTGTTTTTT
J gene: TRBJ1-2; D gene: .; clone size: .; V gene: TRBV19; CDR3 protein: CASSAQGSYGYTF; CDR3 DNA: TGTGCCAGTAGTGCACAGGGAAGCTATGGCTACACCTTC
J gene: TRBJ2-7; D gene: .; clone size: once; V gene: TRBV30; CDR3 protein: CAWSVDRGEQYF; CDR3 DNA: TGTGCCTGGAGTGTAGACAGAGGAGAGCAGTACTTC
J gene: TRBJ2-3; D gene: TRBD2; clone size: .; V gene: TRBV7-2; CDR3 protein: CASSWTSGSTDTQYF; CDR3 DNA: TGTGCCAGCAGCTGGACTAGCGGTAGCACAGATACGCAGTATTTT
J gene: TRBJ1-6; D gene: .; clone size: .; V gene: TRBV5-1; CDR3 protein: CASSLVGGAGNAPLHF; CDR3 DNA: TGCGCCAGCAGCTTGGTTGGGGGGGCAGGCAATGCGCCCCTCCACTTT
J gene: TRBJ1-2; D gene: .; clone size: once; V gene: TRBV6-2/TRBV6-3; CDR3 protein: CASSKRTATNYGYTF; CDR3 DNA: TGTGCCAGCAGTAAGCGGACGGCCACTAACTATGGCTACACCTTC
J gene: TRBJ2-7; D gene: TRBD1; clone size: .; V gene: TRBV2; CDR3 protein: CASSDQTGSYEQYF; CDR3 DNA: TGTGCCAGCAGTGACCAGACAGGGTCCTACGAGCAGTACTTC
J gene: TRBJ2-7; D gene: .; clone size: few; V gene: TRBV7-9; CDR3 protein: CASSLLVYEQYF; CDR3 DNA: TGTGCCAGCAGCCTTCTTGTCTACGAGCAGTACTTC
J gene: TRBJ2-7; D gene: .; clone size: .; V gene: TRBV30; CDR3 protein: CAWVSYSRYEQYF; CDR3 DNA: TGTGCCTGGGTTAGTTACTCACGCTACGAGCAGTACTTC
J gene: TRBJ2-3; D gene: TRBD1; clone size: .; V gene: TRBV7-2; CDR3 protein: CASSLGQGDTDTQYF; CDR3 DNA: TGTGCCAGCAGCTTAGGACAGGGAGACACAGATACGCAGTATTTT
J gene: TRBJ1-1; D gene: TRBD1; clone size: .; V gene: TRBV4-3; CDR3 protein: CASSQDWGQEAFF; CDR3 DNA: TGCGCCAGCAGCCAAGATTGGGGACAGGAAGCTTTCTTT
J gene: TRBJ2-2; D gene: TRBD2; clone size: once; V gene: TRBV9; CDR3 protein: CASSAGTSGRIGELFF; CDR3 DNA: TGTGCCAGCAGCGCCGGGACTAGCGGGAGAATCGGGGAGCTGTTTTTT
J gene: TRBJ1-6; D gene: TRBD1; clone size: few; V gene: TRBV6-5; CDR3 protein: CASRQDRERSPLHF; CDR3 DNA: TGTGCCAGCAGGCAAGACAGGGAAAGATCACCCCTCCACTTT
J gene: TRBJ1-4; D gene: .; clone size: .; V gene: TRBV7-9; CDR3 protein: CASTSIIATNEKLFF; CDR3 DNA: TGTGCCAGCACCTCAATCATAGCAACTAATGAAAAACTGTTTTTT
J gene: TRBJ1-6; D gene: .; clone size: .; V gene: TRBV12-3/TRBV12-4; CDR3 protein: CASSLSSRSLHF; CDR3 DNA: TGTGCCAGCAGCCTTTCATCTAGGTCCCTCCACTTT
J gene: TRBJ2-2; D gene: TRBD1; clone size: .; V gene: TRBV7-2; CDR3 protein: CASSKSPDRVGTGELFF; CDR3 DNA: TGTGCCAGCAGCAAGAGCCCTGACAGGGTGGGCACCGGGGAGCTGTTTTTT
J gene: TRBJ2-5; D gene: TRBD1; clone size: .; V gene: TRBV29-1; CDR3 protein: CSVERTGVSKETQYF; CDR3 DNA: TGCAGCGTTGAGAGGACAGGGGTGTCGAAAGAGACCCAGTACTTC
J gene: TRBJ2-2; D gene: .; clone size: .; V gene: TRBV28; CDR3 protein: CASRKDFGNTGELFF; CDR3 DNA: TGTGCCAGCAGAAAGGACTTTGGGAACACCGGGGAGCTGTTTTTT
J gene: TRBJ1-2; D gene: .; clone size: once; V gene: TRBV12-3/TRBV12-4; CDR3 protein: CASRVQGAGGYTF; CDR3 DNA: TGTGCCAGCAGGGTCCAGGGTGCCGGTGGCTACACCTTC
J gene: TRBJ1-2; D gene: .; clone size: .; V gene: TRBV19; CDR3 protein: CASSRWQGDGYTF; CDR3 DNA: TGTGCCAGTAGTAGGTGGCAGGGCGACGGCTACACCTTC
J gene: TRBJ1-1; D gene: .; clone size: few; V gene: TRBV6-5; CDR3 protein: CASSSGVLSFF; CDR3 DNA: TGTGCCAGCAGTTCAGGGGTTCTGTCTTTCTTT
J gene: TRBJ2-7; D gene: .; clone size: .; V gene: TRBV24-1; CDR3 protein: CATSDPGVRRGYEQYF; CDR3 DNA: TGTGCCACCAGTGACCCGGGGGTGAGACGCGGGTACGAGCAGTACTTC
J gene: TRBJ1-2; D gene: .; clone size: .; V gene: TRBV7-9; CDR3 protein: CASSLGSYYGYTF; CDR3 DNA: TGTGCCAGCAGCTTGGGGAGCTACTATGGCTACACCTTC
J gene: TRBJ1-3; D gene: .; clone size: few; V gene: TRBV29-1; CDR3 protein: CSVEGTGHLPGNTIYF; CDR3 DNA: TGCAGCGTTGAAGGTACAGGCCACCTACCCGGAAACACCATATATTTT
J gene: TRBJ1-6; D gene: .; clone size: .; V gene: TRBV27; CDR3 protein: CASSLSLGGGSPLHF; CDR3 DNA: TGTGCCAGCAGTTTATCGTTGGGCGGGGGATCACCCCTCCACTTT
J gene: TRBJ2-2; D gene: TRBD2; clone size: .; V gene: TRBV9; CDR3 protein: CASSPAGEPNTGELFF; CDR3 DNA: TGTGCCAGCAGCCCAGCGGGGGAACCCAACACCGGGGAGCTGTTTTTT
J gene: TRBJ2-5; D gene: TRBD2; clone size: .; V gene: TRBV30; CDR3 protein: CAWSRLAGETQYF; CDR3 DNA: TGTGCCTGGAGTCGCCTAGCGGGGGAGACCCAGTACTTC
J gene: TRBJ1-1; D gene: .; clone size: .; V gene: TRBV6-5; CDR3 protein: CASSYPGATGQPEAFF; CDR3 DNA: TGTGCCAGCAGTTACCCTGGGGCCACGGGACAACCTGAAGCTTTCTTT
J gene: TRBJ1-2; D gene: .; clone size: .; V gene: TRBV7-9; CDR3 protein: CASSLDPGGYTF; CDR3 DNA: TGTGCCAGCAGCTTAGATCCCGGGGGCTACACCTTC
J gene: TRBJ2-7; D gene: .; clone size: once; V gene: TRBV24-1; CDR3 protein: CATSEQGDYEQYF; CDR3 DNA: TGTGCCACCAGTGAACAGGGAGACTACGAGCAGTACTTC
J gene: TRBJ2-1; D gene: .; clone size: .; V gene: TRBV5-1; CDR3 protein: CASSLDESSSYNEQFF; CDR3 DNA: TGCGCCAGCAGCTTGGATGAGTCGAGCTCCTACAATGAGCAGTTCTTC
J gene: TRBJ2-7; D gene: TRBD2; clone size: .; V gene: TRBV6-5; CDR3 protein: CASSGRGDEQYF; CDR3 DNA: TGTGCCAGTAGCGGGAGAGGTGACGAGCAGTACTTC
J gene: TRBJ2-2; D gene: TRBD2; clone size: .; V gene: TRBV4-1; CDR3 protein: CASSQGRWASGTDTGELFF; CDR3 DNA: TGCGCCAGCAGCCAAGGACGTTGGGCTAGCGGGACTGACACCGGGGAGCTGTTTTTT
J gene: TRBJ2-3; D gene: TRBD2; clone size: .; V gene: TRBV19; CDR3 protein: CASSGGALGTDTQYF; CDR3 DNA: TGTGCCAGTAGCGGGGGGGCTTTAGGCACAGATACGCAGTATTTT
J gene: TRBJ1-5; D gene: TRBD1; clone size: .; V gene: TRBV4-1; CDR3 protein: CASSLLPGQPSQPQHF; CDR3 DNA: TGCGCCAGCAGCCTCTTGCCGGGACAGCCCAGTCAGCCCCAGCATTTT
J gene: TRBJ1-6; D gene: TRBD1; clone size: few; V gene: TRBV9; CDR3 protein: CASSVEGQGAYNSPLHF; CDR3 DNA: TGTGCCAGCAGCGTAGAGGGACAGGGGGCTTATAATTCACCCCTCCACTTT
J gene: TRBJ2-5; D gene: TRBD1; clone size: .; V gene: TRBV5-1; CDR3 protein: CASSWDRGQETQYF; CDR3 DNA: TGCGCCAGCAGCTGGGACAGGGGACAAGAGACCCAGTACTTC
J gene: TRBJ2-2; D gene: .; clone size: .; V gene: TRBV19; CDR3 protein: CASSIISGGELFF; CDR3 DNA: TGTGCCAGTAGTATCATCAGCGGCGGGGAGCTGTTTTTT
J gene: TRBJ1-3; D gene: .; clone size: .; V gene: TRBV30; CDR3 protein: CAWSWREIPSGNTIYF; CDR3 DNA: TGTGCCTGGAGTTGGAGGGAAATCCCCTCTGGAAACACCATATATTTT